This T cell receptor beta chain was sequenced during a study of T cell responses to AZD1222 COVID-19 vaccine. Some clones are missing from TCRdb's copy, which holds only in-frame ones; the method was immunoSEQ multiplex PCR. The sample includes fewer than 200,000 clones, 70% to 90% seen only once; the top ten take more than 3.5%. A remark on this clone: Antigen unknown.

Study findings and constraints: A reported finding is that nearly half of spike-specific TCRs target unmutated variant regions. Females outnumbered males among donors, who were mostly white British; clonal diversity was possibly underestimated. Repertoire sampling happened only post peak T cell response.

The CDR3 contains 15 residues. V dropped 3 bases and J dropped 6 bases, with 20 bases sitting between them. Per the germline V gene, CDR1 is DFQATT and CDR2 is SNEGSKA (reference sequence). The origin of this receptor is an adult who received the MenACWY meningococcal vaccine as a control. The chain uses TRBV20-1 and TRBJ2-5; D tentatively reads TRBD1 or TRBD2 (5 bases each). Sequenced material: peripheral blood, taken 28 days after the second dose of the MenACWY control vaccine. The CDR3 region is CSASPLAPGRKTQYF. CDR3 bases: TGCAGTGCTAGTCCCCTCGCCCCGGGGCGGAAGACCCAGTACTTC.